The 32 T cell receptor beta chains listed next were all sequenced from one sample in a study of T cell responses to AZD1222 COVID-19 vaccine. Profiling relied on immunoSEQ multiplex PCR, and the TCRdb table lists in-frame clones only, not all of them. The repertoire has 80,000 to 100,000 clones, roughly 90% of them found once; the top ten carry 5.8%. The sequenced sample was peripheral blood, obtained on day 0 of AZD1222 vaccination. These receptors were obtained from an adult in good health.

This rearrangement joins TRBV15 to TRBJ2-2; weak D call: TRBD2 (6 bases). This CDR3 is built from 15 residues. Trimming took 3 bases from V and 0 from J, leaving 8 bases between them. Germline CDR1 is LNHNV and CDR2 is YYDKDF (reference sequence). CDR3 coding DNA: TGTGCCACCAGCAGCAGGGACTCGAACACCGGGGAGCTGTTTTTT. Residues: CATSSRDSNTGELFF.

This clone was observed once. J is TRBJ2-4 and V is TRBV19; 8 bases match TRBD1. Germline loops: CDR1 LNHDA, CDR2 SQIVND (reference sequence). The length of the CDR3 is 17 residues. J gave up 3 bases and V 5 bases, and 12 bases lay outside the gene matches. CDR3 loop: CASSASDRGIDKNIQYF. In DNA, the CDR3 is TGTGCCAGTAGTGCGTCCGACAGGGGCATTGACAAAAACATTCAGTACTTC.

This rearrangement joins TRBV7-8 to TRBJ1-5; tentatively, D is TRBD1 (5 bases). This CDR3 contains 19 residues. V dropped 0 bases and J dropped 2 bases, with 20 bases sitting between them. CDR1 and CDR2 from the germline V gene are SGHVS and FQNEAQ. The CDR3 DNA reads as TGTGCCAGCAGCTTAGCGCCTTACTACCGGGGGGGAGGCAATCAGCCCCAGCATTTT. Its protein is CASSLAPYYRGGGNQPQHF.

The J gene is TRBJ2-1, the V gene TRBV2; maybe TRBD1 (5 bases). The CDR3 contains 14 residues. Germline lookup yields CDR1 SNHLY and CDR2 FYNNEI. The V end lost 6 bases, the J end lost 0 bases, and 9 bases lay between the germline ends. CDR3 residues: CASRRQSSYNEQFF. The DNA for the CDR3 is TGTGCCAGCAGACGACAGAGCTCCTACAATGAGCAGTTCTTC.

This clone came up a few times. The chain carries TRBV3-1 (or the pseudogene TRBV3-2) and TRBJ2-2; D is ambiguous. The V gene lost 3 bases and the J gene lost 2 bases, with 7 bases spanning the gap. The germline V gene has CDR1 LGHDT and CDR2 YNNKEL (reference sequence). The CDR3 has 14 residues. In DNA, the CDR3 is TGTGCCAGCAGCCAGGCAAAAAACACCGGGGAGCTGTTTTTT. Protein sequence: CASSQAKNTGELFF.

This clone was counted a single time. The chain's CDR3 is CASSLYRGGPYEQYF. CDR3 sequence (DNA): TGTGCCAGCAGCTTGTACAGGGGTGGACCCTACGAGCAGTACTTC. The chain recombines TRBV5-5 with TRBJ2-7, with 7 bases identical to TRBD1. The CDR3 has 15 residues. In germline, CDR1 is SGHKS, CDR2 YYEKEE (reference sequence). V was pared by 1 base and J by 2 bases, with 6 bases of the junction left unmatched.

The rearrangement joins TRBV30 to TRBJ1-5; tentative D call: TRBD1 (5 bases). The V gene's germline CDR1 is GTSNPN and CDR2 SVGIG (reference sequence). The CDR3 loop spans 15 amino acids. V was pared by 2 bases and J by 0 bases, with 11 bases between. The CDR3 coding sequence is TGTGCCTGGAGTAAAAGGGGCCATAGCAATCAGCCCCAGCATTTT. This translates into CAWSKRGHSNQPQHF.

The CDR3 protein is CASSPGTGFAYEQYF. The CDR3 DNA sequence: TGTGCCAGCAGCCCAGGGACAGGGTTCGCCTACGAGCAGTACTTC. This rearrangement joins TRBV9 to TRBJ2-7; the match to TRBD1 covers 9 bases. The germline gives CDR1 SGDLS, CDR2 YYNGEE. V dropped 4 bases and J dropped 2; count of bases not matched to a gene: 7. This CDR3 comprises 15 residues.

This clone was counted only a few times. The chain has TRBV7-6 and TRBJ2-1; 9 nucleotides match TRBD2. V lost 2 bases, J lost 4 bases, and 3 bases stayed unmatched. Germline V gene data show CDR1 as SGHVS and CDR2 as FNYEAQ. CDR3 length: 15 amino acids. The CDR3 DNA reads TGTGCCAGCAGCTTACTAGCGGGGCTATACAATGAGCAGTTCTTC. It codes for CASSLLAGLYNEQFF.

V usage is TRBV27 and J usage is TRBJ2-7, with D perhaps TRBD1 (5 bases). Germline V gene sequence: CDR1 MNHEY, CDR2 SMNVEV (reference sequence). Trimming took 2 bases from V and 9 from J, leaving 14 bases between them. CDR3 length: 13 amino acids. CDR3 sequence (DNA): TGTGCCAGCAGTTTAGGTTACCCCGACAGGCAGTACTTC. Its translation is CASSLGYPDRQYF.

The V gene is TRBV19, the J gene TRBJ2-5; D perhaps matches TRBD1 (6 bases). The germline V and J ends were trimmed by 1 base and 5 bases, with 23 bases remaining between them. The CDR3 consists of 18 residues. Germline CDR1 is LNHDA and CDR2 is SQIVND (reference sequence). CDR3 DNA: TGTGCCAGTAGTATAGTTGTATCGGGCAGGGGCCGGGTGGAGACCCAGTACTTC. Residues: CASSIVVSGRGRVETQYF.

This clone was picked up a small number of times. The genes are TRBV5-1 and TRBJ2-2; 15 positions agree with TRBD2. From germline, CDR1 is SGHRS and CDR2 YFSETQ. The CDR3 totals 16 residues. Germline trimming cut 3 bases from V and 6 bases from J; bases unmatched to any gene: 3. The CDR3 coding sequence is TGCGCCAGCAGCTCGCGGACTAGCGGGAGGGCCGGGGAGCTGTTTTTT. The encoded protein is CASSSRTSGRAGELFF. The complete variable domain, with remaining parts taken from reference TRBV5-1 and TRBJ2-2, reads KAGVTQTPRYLIKTRGQQVTLSCSPISGHRSVSWYQQTPGQGLQFLFEYFSETQRNKGNFPGRFSGRQFSNSRSEMNVSTLELGDSALYLCASSSRTSGRAGELFFGEGSRLTVL.

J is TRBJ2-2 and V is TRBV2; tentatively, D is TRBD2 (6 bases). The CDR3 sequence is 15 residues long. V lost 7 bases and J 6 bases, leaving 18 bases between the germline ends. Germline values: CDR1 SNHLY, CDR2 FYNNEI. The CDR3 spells CASISMPAGSGELFF. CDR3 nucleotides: TGTGCCAGCATCTCTATGCCTGCGGGATCCGGGGAGCTGTTTTTT.

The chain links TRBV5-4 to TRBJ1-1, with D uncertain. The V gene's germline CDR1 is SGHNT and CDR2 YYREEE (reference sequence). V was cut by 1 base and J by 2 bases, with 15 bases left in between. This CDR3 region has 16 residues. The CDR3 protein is CASSLLTGVRNTEAFF. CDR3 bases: TGTGCCAGCAGCTTGCTCACGGGTGTGCGTAACACTGAAGCTTTCTTT.

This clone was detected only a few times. The CDR3 loop is CASIGSYPYEQYF. The CDR3 DNA is TGTGCCAGCATCGGGTCATACCCCTACGAGCAGTACTTC. This rearrangement joins TRBV28 to TRBJ2-7; no firm D call. The V end was cut by 7 bases, the J end by 2 bases, with 12 bases between. The CDR3 has 13 amino acids. CDR1 and CDR2 (germline): MDHEN, SYDVKM.

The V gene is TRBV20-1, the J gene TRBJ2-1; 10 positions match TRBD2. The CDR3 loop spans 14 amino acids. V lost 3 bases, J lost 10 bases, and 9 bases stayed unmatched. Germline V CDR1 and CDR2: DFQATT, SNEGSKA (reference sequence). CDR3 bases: TGCAGTGCTAGTCCCCTAGCGGGAGATAACGAGCAGTTCTTC. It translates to CSASPLAGDNEQFF.

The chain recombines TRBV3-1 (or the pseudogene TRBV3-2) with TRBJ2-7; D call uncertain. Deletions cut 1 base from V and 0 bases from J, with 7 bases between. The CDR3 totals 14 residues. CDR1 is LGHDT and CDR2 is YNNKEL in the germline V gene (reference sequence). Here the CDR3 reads CASSQVHSSYEQYF. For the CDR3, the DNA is TGTGCCAGCAGCCAAGTACATTCCTCCTACGAGCAGTACTTC.

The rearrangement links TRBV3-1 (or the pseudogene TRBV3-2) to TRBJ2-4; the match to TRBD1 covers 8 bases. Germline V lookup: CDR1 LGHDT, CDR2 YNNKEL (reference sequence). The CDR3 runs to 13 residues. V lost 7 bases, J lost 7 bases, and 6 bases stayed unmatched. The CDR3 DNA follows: TGTGCCAGCACCCCCAGGGGGCGGAACATTCAGTACTTC. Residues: CASTPRGRNIQYF.

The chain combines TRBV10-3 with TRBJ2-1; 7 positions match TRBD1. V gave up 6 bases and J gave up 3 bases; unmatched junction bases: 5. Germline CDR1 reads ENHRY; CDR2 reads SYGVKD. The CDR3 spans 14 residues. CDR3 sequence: CAISPGTDYNEQFF. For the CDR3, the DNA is TGTGCCATCAGCCCCGGGACAGACTACAATGAGCAGTTCTTC.

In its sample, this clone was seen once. CDR3 nucleotides: TGTGCCAGCAGTTCCGGGAACTATGGCTACACCTTC. Translating it yields CASSSGNYGYTF. The V gene is TRBV28, the J gene TRBJ1-2; no definite D call. The CDR3 runs 12 residues. V lost 4 bases, J lost 2 bases, and 5 bases lay in between. The V gene's germline CDR1 is MDHEN and CDR2 SYDVKM.

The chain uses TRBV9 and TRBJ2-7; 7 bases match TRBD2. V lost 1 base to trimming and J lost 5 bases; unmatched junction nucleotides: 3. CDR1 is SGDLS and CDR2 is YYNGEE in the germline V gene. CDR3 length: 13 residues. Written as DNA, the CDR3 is TGTGCCAGCAGCGTAAGCGGGATCCACGAGCAGTACTTC. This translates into CASSVSGIHEQYF.

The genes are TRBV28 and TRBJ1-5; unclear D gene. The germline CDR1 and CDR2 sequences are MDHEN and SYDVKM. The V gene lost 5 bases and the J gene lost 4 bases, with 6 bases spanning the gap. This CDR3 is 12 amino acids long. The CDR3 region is CASSPLNQPQHF. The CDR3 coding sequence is TGTGCCAGCAGTCCCTTAAATCAGCCCCAGCATTTT.

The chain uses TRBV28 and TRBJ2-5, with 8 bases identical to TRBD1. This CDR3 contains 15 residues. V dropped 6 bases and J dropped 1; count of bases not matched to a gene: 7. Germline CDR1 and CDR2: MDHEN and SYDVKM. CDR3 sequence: CASSSTGALQETQYF. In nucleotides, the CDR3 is TGTGCCAGCAGCTCGACAGGGGCCCTCCAAGAGACCCAGTACTTC.

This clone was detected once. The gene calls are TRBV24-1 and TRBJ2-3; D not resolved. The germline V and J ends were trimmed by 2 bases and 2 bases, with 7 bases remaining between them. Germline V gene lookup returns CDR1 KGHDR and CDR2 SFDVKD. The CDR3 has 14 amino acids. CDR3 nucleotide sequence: TGTGCCACCAGTGATTACCCCCTCACAGATACGCAGTATTTT. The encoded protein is CATSDYPLTDTQYF.

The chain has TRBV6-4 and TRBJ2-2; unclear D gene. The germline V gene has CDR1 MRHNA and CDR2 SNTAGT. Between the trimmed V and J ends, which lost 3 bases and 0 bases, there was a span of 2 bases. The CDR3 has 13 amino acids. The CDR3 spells CASSEANTGELFF. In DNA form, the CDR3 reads TGTGCCAGCAGTGAAGCGAACACCGGGGAGCTGTTTTTT.

CDR3 amino acids: CASSISRDRPSQYF. The CDR3 DNA sequence: TGTGCCAGTAGTATCTCTCGGGACAGACCCTCGCAGTACTTC. V usage is TRBV19 and J usage is TRBJ2-7; TRBD1 agrees at 7 bases. V gave up 3 bases and J gave up 9 bases; unmatched junction bases: 11. The CDR3 extends over 14 amino acids. CDR1 is LNHDA, CDR2 SQIVND, per germline (reference sequence). Full variable domain (rest looked up from reference TRBV19 and TRBJ2-7): DGGITQSPKYLFRKEGQNVTLSCEQNLNHDAMYWYRQDPGQGLRLIYYSQIVNDFQKGDIAEGYSVSREKKESFPLTVTSAQKNPTAFYLCASSISRDRPSQYFGPGTRLTVT.

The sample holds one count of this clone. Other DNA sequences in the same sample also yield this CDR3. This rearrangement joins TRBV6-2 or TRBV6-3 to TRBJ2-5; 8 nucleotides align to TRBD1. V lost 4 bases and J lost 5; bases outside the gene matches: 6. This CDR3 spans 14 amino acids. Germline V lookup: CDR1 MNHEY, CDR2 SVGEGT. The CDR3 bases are TGTGCCAGCAGTTCAGGGACAGGCCGGGAGACCCAGTACTTC. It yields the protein CASSSGTGRETQYF.

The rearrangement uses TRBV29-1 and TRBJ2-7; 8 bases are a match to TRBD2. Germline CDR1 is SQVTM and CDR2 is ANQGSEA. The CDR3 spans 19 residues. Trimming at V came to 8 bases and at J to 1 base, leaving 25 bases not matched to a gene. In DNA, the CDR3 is TGCAGCCGGTGGGGACGGAACACTAGCGGCTGCGAAGGGTCCTACGAGCAGTACTTC. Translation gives CSRWGRNTSGCEGSYEQYF.

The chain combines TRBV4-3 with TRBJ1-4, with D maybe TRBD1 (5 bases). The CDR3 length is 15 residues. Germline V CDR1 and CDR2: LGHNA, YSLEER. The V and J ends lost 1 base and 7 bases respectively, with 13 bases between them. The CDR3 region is CASSQGAGTTEKLFF. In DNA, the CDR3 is TGCGCCAGCAGCCAAGGAGCAGGGACCACTGAAAAACTGTTTTTT.

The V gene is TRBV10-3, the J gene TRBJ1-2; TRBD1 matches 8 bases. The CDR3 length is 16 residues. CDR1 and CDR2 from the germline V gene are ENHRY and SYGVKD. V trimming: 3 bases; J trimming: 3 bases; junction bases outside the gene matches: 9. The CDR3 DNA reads TGTGCCATCAGTGATCCCAGGGGGCGACGATACTATGGCTACACCTTC. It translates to CAISDPRGRRYYGYTF.

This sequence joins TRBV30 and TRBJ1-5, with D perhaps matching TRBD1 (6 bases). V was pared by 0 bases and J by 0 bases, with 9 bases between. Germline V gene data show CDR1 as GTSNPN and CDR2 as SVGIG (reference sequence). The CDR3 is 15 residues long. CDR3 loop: CAWSVQGLSNQPQHF. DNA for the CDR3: TGTGCCTGGAGTGTACAGGGCCTTAGCAATCAGCCCCAGCATTTT. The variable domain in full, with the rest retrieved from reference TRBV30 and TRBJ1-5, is SQTIHQWPATLVQPVGSPLSLECTVEGTSNPNLYWYRQAAGRGLQLLFYSVGIGQISSEVPQNLSASRPQDRQFILSSKKLLLSDSGFYLCAWSVQGLSNQPQHFGDGTRLSIL.

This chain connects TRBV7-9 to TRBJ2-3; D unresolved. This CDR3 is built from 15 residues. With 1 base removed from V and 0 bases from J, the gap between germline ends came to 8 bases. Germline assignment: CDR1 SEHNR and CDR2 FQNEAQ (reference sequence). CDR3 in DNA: TGTGCCAGCAGCTTAGACCGGGCTAGCACAGATACGCAGTATTTT. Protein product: CASSLDRASTDTQYF.